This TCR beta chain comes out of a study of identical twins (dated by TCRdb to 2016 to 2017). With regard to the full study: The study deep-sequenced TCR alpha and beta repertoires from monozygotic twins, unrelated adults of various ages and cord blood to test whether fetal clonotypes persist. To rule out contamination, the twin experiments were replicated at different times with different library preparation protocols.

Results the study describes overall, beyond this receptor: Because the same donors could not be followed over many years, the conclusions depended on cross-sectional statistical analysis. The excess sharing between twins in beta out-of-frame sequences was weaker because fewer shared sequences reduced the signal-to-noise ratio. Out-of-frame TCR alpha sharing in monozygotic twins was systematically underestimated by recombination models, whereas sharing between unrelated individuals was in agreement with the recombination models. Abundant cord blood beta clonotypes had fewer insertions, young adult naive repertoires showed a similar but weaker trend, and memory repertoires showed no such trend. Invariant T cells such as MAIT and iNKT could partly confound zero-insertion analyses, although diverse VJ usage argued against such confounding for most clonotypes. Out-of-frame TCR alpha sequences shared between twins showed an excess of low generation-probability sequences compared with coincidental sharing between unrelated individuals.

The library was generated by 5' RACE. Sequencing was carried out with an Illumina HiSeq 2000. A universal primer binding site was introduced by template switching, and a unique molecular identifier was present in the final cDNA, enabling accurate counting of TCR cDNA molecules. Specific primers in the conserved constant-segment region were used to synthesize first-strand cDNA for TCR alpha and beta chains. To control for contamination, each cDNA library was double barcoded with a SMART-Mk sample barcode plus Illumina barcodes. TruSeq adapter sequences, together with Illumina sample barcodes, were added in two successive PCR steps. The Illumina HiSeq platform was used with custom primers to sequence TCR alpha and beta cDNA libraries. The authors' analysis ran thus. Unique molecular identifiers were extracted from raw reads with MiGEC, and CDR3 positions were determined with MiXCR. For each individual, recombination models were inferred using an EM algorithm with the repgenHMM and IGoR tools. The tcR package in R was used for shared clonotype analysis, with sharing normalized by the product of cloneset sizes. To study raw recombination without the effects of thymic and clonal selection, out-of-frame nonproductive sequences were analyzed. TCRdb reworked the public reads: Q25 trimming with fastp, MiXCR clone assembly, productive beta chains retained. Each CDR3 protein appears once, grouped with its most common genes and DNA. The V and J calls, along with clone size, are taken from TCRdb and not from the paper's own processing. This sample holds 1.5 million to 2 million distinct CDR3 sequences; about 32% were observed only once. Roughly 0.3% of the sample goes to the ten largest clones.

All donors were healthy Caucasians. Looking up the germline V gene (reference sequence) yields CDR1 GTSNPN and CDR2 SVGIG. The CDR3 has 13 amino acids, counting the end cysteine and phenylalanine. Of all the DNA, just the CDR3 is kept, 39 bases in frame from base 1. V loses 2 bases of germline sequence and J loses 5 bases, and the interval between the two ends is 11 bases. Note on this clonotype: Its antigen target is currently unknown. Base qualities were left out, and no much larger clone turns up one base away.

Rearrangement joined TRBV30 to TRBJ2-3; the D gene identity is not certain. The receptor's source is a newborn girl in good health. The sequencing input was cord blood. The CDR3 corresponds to CAWSINYIDTQYF. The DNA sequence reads TGTGCCTGGAGTATAAATTACATAGATACGCAGTATTTT.